A selection of T cell receptor beta chains follows, all from one sample in a study of T-cell reconstitution after alpha-beta-depleted transplantation in children. TCRdb re-derived calls from the PCR reads in MiXCR, one entry per CDR3 protein. Here the sample spans about 640,000 distinct CDR3 sequences, roughly 13% being singletons. Sample: PBMCs, mostly from graft donor cells, taken 360 days after TCRalphabeta/CD19-depleted stem cell transplant. The receptors originated from a male patient aged 5 to 17 who had a stem cell transplant for acute myeloid leukemia, so the T cells may come from the graft donor. CDR3s include the opening cysteine and the closing phenylalanine or tryptophan. D genes are given only for firm matches.

D gene	J gene	V gene	CDR3 protein
-	TRBJ1-2	TRBV29-1	CSVEDFGGWNYGYTF
TRBD2	TRBJ2-1	TRBV4-3	CASSLGGGTYNEQFF
-	TRBJ2-5	TRBV7-9	CASSLESSKTQYF
-	TRBJ1-2	TRBV28	CASSSGIYGYTF
TRBD2	TRBJ2-1	TRBV7-3	CASSSFGTSGSPPYNEQFF
-	TRBJ2-5	TRBV12-3/TRBV12-4	CASSYRLRSGGEETQYF
TRBD1	TRBJ1-1	TRBV15	CATSRGTGTVNTEAFF
TRBD1	TRBJ1-5	TRBV12-3/TRBV12-4	CASSQTGSGNQPQHF
TRBD2	TRBJ2-1	TRBV12-3/TRBV12-4	CASSLVTSGSGYNEQFF
TRBD1	TRBJ1-2	TRBV7-6	CASSGSRDREDYGYTF
-	TRBJ2-3	TRBV20-1	CSARAGAGADTQYF
-	TRBJ2-6	TRBV29-1	CSVVRAGANVLTF
TRBD2	TRBJ2-1	TRBV7-2	CASSPKGTSGRNEQFF
TRBD2	TRBJ2-3	TRBV4-2	CASSQHGGRATDTQYF
-	TRBJ2-3	TRBV4-2	CASSQEGRKGVKTDTQYF
TRBD2	TRBJ2-3	TRBV7-3	CASSLKGLAGESRDTQYF
TRBD2	TRBJ2-7	TRBV10-3	CAISAGLAAHEQYF
-	TRBJ2-5	TRBV29-1	CSVGSRGIETQYF
TRBD2	TRBJ2-3	TRBV5-1	CASSLEASGLTDTQYF
TRBD1	TRBJ2-1	TRBV7-3	CASSLPGQDREQFF
TRBD1	TRBJ2-1	TRBV6-5	CASSYSRGGGSYNEQFF
-	TRBJ2-1	TRBV20-1	CSARGSVRYNEQFF
-	TRBJ2-7	TRBV20-1	CSASLLNRVTYEQYF
-	TRBJ2-3	TRBV5-1	CASSLMAARGTDTQYF
TRBD2	TRBJ2-3	TRBV19	CASSRGTSGKEGTQYF
-	TRBJ2-1	TRBV5-5	CASSWTDLFYNEQFF
TRBD2	TRBJ2-5	TRBV15	CATSRLGTSGRETQYF
-	TRBJ2-3	TRBV30	CAWTPTSTDTQYF
TRBD2	TRBJ2-7	TRBV7-8	CASSSPSGTSGRTGSYEQYF
-	TRBJ2-1	TRBV18	CASSPSTVNEQFF
TRBD1	TRBJ1-6	TRBV28	CASQGESYNSPLHF
-	TRBJ2-3	TRBV20-1	CSGGKGTDTQYF
TRBD1	TRBJ2-1	TRBV7-9	CATRGWTGQPSYNEQFF
-	TRBJ1-1	TRBV9	CASSGYGIMNTEAFF
TRBD1	TRBJ2-7	TRBV30	CAWSGQGPYEQYF
-	TRBJ2-1	TRBV29-1	CSVEEGEQFF
TRBD2	TRBJ2-1	TRBV5-4	CASSLPTSGRSYNEQFF
TRBD2	TRBJ2-1	TRBV27	CASSFRPGVAGGPGNEQFF
-	TRBJ2-7	TRBV6-2/TRBV6-3	CASSYPEESYEQYF
-	TRBJ1-6	TRBV18	CASSPLRQVDNSPLHF
-	TRBJ1-4	TRBV27	CASSIKGEKLFF
-	TRBJ2-5	TRBV20-1	CSARGRREETQYF
-	TRBJ2-1	TRBV29-1	CSVEGERPSGNEQFF
TRBD1	TRBJ2-5	TRBV14	CASSQRQGKEVRETQYF
-	TRBJ2-7	TRBV18	CASSPNDSPYF
-	TRBJ2-1	TRBV20-1	CSARVGGSYNEQFF
-	TRBJ1-2	TRBV20-1	CSANHLRDLVYGYTF
-	TRBJ2-7	TRBV5-5	CASRRAGLSSYEQYF
-	TRBJ2-1	TRBV29-1	CSAPIDEQFF
TRBD1	TRBJ1-5	TRBV28	CASSLGTGGRQPQHF
TRBD1	TRBJ2-5	TRBV6-1	CASRDRGIGETQYF
TRBD2	TRBJ2-1	TRBV12-3/TRBV12-4	CASSFYIRLAGGNEQFF
-	TRBJ2-4	TRBV4-2	CASSQRLAPALAIQYF